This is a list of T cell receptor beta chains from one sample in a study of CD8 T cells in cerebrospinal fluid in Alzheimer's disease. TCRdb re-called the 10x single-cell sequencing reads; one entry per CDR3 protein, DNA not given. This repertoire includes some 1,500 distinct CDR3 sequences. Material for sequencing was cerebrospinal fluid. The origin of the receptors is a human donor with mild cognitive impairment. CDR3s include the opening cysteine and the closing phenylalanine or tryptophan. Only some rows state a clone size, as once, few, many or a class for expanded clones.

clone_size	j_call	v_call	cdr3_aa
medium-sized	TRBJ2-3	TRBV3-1	CASSQRVSSTDTQYF
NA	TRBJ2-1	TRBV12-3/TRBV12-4	CASRRQDTGEQFF
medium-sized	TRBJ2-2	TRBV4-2	CASSQVGQGALGELFF
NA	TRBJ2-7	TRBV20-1	CSARDAYEQYF
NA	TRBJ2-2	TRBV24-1	CAAKPGGLSTGELFF
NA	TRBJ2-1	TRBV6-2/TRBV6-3	CASSYGTGGKNEQFF
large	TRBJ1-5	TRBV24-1	CATEMSGRPNQPQHF
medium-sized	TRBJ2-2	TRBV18	CASSPTIMRANTGELFF
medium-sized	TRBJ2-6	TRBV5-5	CASSLEAQGGIFGANVLTF
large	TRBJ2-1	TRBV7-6	CASSLRGISYNEQFF
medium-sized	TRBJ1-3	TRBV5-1	CASSLLGVDGNTIYF
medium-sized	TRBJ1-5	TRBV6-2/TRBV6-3	CASTLGTAKSNQPQHF
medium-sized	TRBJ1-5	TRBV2	CASSTPTGNNQPQHF
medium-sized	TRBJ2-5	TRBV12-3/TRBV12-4	CASSSDSQETQYF
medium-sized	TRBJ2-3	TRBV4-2	CASSQEGQGADTQYF
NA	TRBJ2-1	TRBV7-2	CASSLTSASYNEQFF
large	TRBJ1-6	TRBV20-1	CSARPNVAGFNSPLHF
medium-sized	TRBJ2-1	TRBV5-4	CASSFSGGAYNEQFF
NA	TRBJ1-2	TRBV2	CAERDRGNYGYTF
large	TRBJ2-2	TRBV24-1	CATSDSVVNTGELFF
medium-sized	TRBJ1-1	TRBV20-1	CSANDRGRSTAEAFF
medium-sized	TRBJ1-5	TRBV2	CASSAQQFRPQHF
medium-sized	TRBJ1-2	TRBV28	CASRLGLSYGYTF
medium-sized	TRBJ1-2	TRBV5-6	CASSFRQGYGYTF
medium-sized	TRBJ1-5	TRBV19	CASSIGETGSAQPQHF
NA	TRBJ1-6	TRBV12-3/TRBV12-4	CASRKTGSTHF
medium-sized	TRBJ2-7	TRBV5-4	CASSLVPNEQYF
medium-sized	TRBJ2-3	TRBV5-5	CASSLQSGGRTDTQYF
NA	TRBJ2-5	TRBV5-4	CASRGASGGETQYF
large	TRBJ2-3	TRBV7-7	CASSPSGVRTDTQYF
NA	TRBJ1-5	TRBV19	CASNPRGQGLGSNQPQHF
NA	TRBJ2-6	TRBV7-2	CASSLARLAGGTGANVLTF
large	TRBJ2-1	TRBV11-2	CASSRRESREDEQFF
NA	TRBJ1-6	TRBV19	CASRNRESSSPLHF
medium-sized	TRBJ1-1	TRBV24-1	CATSDSIQGPTEAFF
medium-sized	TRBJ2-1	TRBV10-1	CASRPGQTSVEEQFF
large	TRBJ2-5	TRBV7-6	CASSLARGALLETQYF
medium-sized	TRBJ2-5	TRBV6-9	CASRPAETQYF
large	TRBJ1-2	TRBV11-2	CASRGRGNYGYTF
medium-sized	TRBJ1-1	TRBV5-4	CASSPKPGGEAFF
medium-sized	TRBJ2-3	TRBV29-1	CSVGFLGGDTQYF
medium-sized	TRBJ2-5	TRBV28	CASSLISETQYF
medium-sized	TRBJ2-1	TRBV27	CASSLTSGGANEQFF
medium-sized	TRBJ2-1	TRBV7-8	CASSLLGRSGGHEQFF
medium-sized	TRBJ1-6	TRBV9	CASSVGVANSPLHF
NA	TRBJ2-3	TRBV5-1	CASSLGTATDTQYF
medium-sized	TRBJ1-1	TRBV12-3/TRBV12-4	CASSLDEGAEAFF
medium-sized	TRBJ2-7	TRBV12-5	CASGLVDGLEQYF